These 4 T cell receptor beta chains share one sample of origin, sequenced in a study of blood T cell repertoires in COVID-19. The repertoire was sequenced with immunoSEQ multiplex PCR; TCRdb's copy has only in-frame clones and lacks some. The sample records about 200,000 clones, around 75% being singletons. Source material: peripheral blood. The receptor source for this set is a woman in her forties with COVID-19, enrolled during active disease.

The chain employs TRBV6-1 and TRBJ2-7; 7 nucleotides match TRBD2. The junction had 1 base not matched to a gene; V was cut back by 2 bases and J by 3 bases. Looked up from germline, CDR1 is MNHNS and CDR2 is SASEGT. This CDR3 has 13 amino acids. This CDR3 reads CASSEWGGYEQYF. DNA for the CDR3: TGTGCCAGCAGTGAATGGGGGGGCTACGAGCAGTACTTC.

The chain uses TRBV27 and TRBJ2-5; 11 nucleotides match TRBD2. The CDR3 is 14 amino acids. From germline, CDR1 is MNHEY and CDR2 SMNVEV (reference sequence). V gave up 6 bases and J gave up 6 bases; unmatched junction bases: 6. This CDR3 reads CASSSTSGSKTQYF. CDR3 in DNA: TGTGCCAGCAGCTCTACTAGCGGGAGTAAGACCCAGTACTTC.

This rearrangement joins TRBV19 to TRBJ1-2, with unresolved D. Trimming stripped 7 bases from V and 4 bases from J, with 16 bases between. CDR3 length: 14 amino acids. The germline V gene has CDR1 LNHDA and CDR2 SQIVND (reference sequence). CDR3 amino acids: CASTKTGGGYGYTF. The CDR3, as DNA: TGTGCCAGTACAAAAACCGGTGGCGGCTATGGCTACACCTTC.

The chain has TRBV5-1 and TRBJ2-1; 7 bases line up with TRBD2. After removal of 4 bases from V and 0 bases from J, the junction contained 7 bases not matched to a gene. The CDR3 sequence is 16 residues long. Per the germline V gene, CDR1 is SGHRS and CDR2 is YFSETQ. CDR3 sequence: CASSPGGSSSYNEQFF. The DNA for the CDR3 is TGCGCCAGCAGCCCGGGGGGTAGTAGCTCCTACAATGAGCAGTTCTTC.